This T cell receptor (beta chain) was identified during a study of blood T cell repertoires in COVID-19. Study background: COVID-19 samples from acute and convalescent phases originated in the United States, Italy and Spain.

This CDR3 is 15 amino acids long. Germline V gene lookup returns CDR1 MNHEY and CDR2 SMNVEV (reference sequence). V lost 0 bases, J lost 6 bases, and 11 bases lay in between. Authors' methods: Cell counts per sample came from amplifying reference gene primers. Clones were sequenced by immunoSEQ multiplex PCR, and TCRdb holds only the in-frame ones, with some missing. The D gene and trimming were derived from the DNA, and the V and J assignments and clone size from that table. The sample consists of 40,000 to 45,000 clones, roughly 90% of them appearing once. The chain recombines TRBV27 with TRBJ2-2; D is perhaps TRBD1 (5 bases). Source material: peripheral blood. The sequence was obtained from a human donor in a cohort sampled during active COVID-19. The CDR3 spells CASSLSNRRAGELFF. Here the CDR3 DNA reads TGTGCCAGCAGTTTATCGAACAGGCGAGCCGGGGAGCTGTTTTTT.